This passage covers 29 T cell receptor beta chains from one sample sequenced in a study of cytomegalovirus exposure and HLA in healthy donors. Primers: 60 Vbeta forward and 13 Jbeta reverse. Clones were read by immunoSEQ multiplex PCR, and TCRdb kept only the in-frame ones, dropping some. Found here are over 75,000 clones, over 75% of them singletons; the top ten hold under 8%. Input material: PBMCs. The receptors shown here come from a man in his fifties or sixties in good health and CMV-seropositive.

In its sample, this clone was seen once. The rearrangement joins TRBV11-2 to TRBJ2-7, with a tentative D call TRBD1 (6 bases). Germline lookup yields CDR1 SGHAT and CDR2 FQNNGV. The ends were cut back, 3 bases at V and 6 bases at J, with 12 bases in the middle. The CDR3 is 13 amino acids. CDR3 nucleotide sequence: TGTGCCAGCAGCTTGACAGGTTTGCGCGAGCAGTACTTC. Translating it yields CASSLTGLREQYF. Using reference TRBV11-2 and TRBJ2-7 for the parts outside the CDR3, the full variable domain is EAGVAQSPRYKIIEKRQSVAFWCNPISGHATLYWYQQILGQGPKLLIQFQNNGVVDDSQLPKDRFSAERLKGVDSTLKIQPAKLEDSAVYLCASSLTGLREQYFGPGTRLTVT.

This clone was observed once. The CDR3 DNA follows: TGTGCCAGCAGCCTACAGGGGGCCACCTACGAGCAGTACTTC. Protein: CASSLQGATYEQYF. The V gene is TRBV28, the J gene TRBJ2-7; the match to TRBD1 covers 9 bases. In germline, CDR1 is MDHEN, CDR2 SYDVKM. Trimming took 6 bases from V and 2 from J; bases not matched to a gene: 5. The CDR3 spans 14 residues.

V and J are TRBV5-1 and TRBJ2-7; possibly TRBD1 for D (6 bases). CDR1 and CDR2 from the germline V gene are SGHRS and YFSETQ. The CDR3 totals 14 residues. V was cut by 2 bases and J by 6 bases, with 15 bases left in between. The CDR3 loop reads CASSFLQGVGEQYF. CDR3 DNA: TGCGCCAGCAGCTTTCTACAGGGTGTAGGCGAGCAGTACTTC.

V is TRBV4-2 and J is TRBJ1-2; D may be TRBD1 (5 bases). Germline-derived CDR1 and CDR2 are LGHNA and YNFKEQ. The CDR3 runs 16 residues. V was trimmed by 1 base and J by 2 bases, leaving 14 bases between them. In nucleotides, the CDR3 is TGTGCCAGCAGCCAAGCTTTGACAGAGAACAACTATGGCTACACCTTC. Protein sequence: CASSQALTENNYGYTF.

The chain uses TRBV6-1 and TRBJ2-7; 7 bases align to TRBD1. The J segment lost 5 bases and the V segment lost 3 bases, leaving 7 bases of the junction unmatched. CDR3 length equals 14 residues. Germline V gene data show CDR1 as MNHNS and CDR2 as SASEGT. The CDR3 loop reads CASSEEDRWDEQYF. CDR3 nucleotides: TGTGCCAGCAGTGAGGAGGACAGGTGGGACGAGCAGTACTTC.

The rearrangement joins TRBV10-3 to TRBJ2-7, with D possibly being TRBD2 (6 bases). There are 15 residues in the CDR3. Per the germline V gene, CDR1 is ENHRY and CDR2 is SYGVKD. Trimming left V 3 bases short and J 0 bases short, with 12 bases between. The CDR3 spells CAISDGGGASYEQYF. As DNA, the CDR3 is TGTGCCATCAGTGATGGTGGCGGGGCCTCCTACGAGCAGTACTTC.

V usage is TRBV18 and J usage is TRBJ1-5; 8 bases agree with TRBD1. The germline gives CDR1 KGHSH, CDR2 LQKENI. There are 17 residues in the CDR3. V trimming: 2 bases; J trimming: 0 bases; junction bases outside the gene matches: 6. The CDR3 sequence: CASSPAGQANSNQPQHF. The CDR3, as DNA: TGTGCCAGCTCACCAGCGGGACAGGCAAATAGCAATCAGCCCCAGCATTTT.

This clone appeared once. V usage is TRBV19 and J usage is TRBJ2-7, with 7 bases aligning to TRBD1. The V gene end was trimmed by 5 bases and the J gene end by 2 bases; junction bases not matched to a gene: 6. The length of the CDR3 is 14 residues. The germline V gene has CDR1 LNHDA and CDR2 SQIVND (reference sequence). The CDR3 loop reads CASSVTTGAYEQYF. The CDR3 DNA is TGTGCCAGTAGTGTGACCACAGGGGCCTACGAGCAGTACTTC.

Comments on this clone: A junction boundary mismatches the germline segment, possibly from a read error. The V and J genes are TRBV18 and TRBJ2-5; 7 positions agree with TRBD1. Germline loops: CDR1 KGHSH, CDR2 LQKENI. There are 15 residues in the CDR3. CDR3: CTSSPSDRVQETQYF. CDR3 nucleotides: TGTACCAGCTCACCGTCCGACAGGGTCCAAGAGACCCAGTACTTC.

This rearrangement joins TRBV18 to TRBJ2-7; 7 nucleotides match TRBD1. J gave up 3 bases and V 1 base, and 3 bases lay outside the gene matches. The CDR3 is 14 amino acids. Per germline, CDR1 KGHSH and CDR2 LQKENI. The DNA for the CDR3 is TGTGCCAGCTCACCACGGGCAGGGGGCTACGAGCAGTACTTC. Protein product: CASSPRAGGYEQYF.

The V call is TRBV18, the J call TRBJ1-1; no definite D call. The V and J ends lost 1 base and 0 bases respectively, with 6 bases between them. Germline V lookup: CDR1 KGHSH, CDR2 LQKENI. The CDR3 length is 14 residues. The CDR3 nucleotides are TGTGCCAGCTCACCACGAGCCGTGAACACTGAAGCTTTCTTT. This sequence encodes CASSPRAVNTEAFF.

This clone was counted a few times. The genes are TRBV4-1 and TRBJ1-1; 9 bases match TRBD1. The J segment lost 6 bases and the V segment lost 4 bases, leaving 6 bases of the junction unmatched. The CDR3 extends over 14 amino acids. Germline CDR1 is MGHRA and CDR2 is YSYEKL. The CDR3 loop is CASSPGTGYAEAFF. CDR3 DNA: TGCGCCAGCAGCCCAGGGACAGGGTACGCTGAAGCTTTCTTT.

The rearrangement uses TRBV30 and TRBJ1-3; tentative D call: TRBD1 (6 bases). The V gene lost 4 bases and the J gene lost 3 bases, with 22 bases spanning the gap. There are 17 residues in the CDR3. Per the germline V gene, CDR1 is GTSNPN and CDR2 is SVGIG (reference sequence). The CDR3 protein is CAWTIASWGGGGNTIYF. For the CDR3, the DNA is TGTGCCTGGACCATTGCCTCATGGGGGGGCGGTGGAAACACCATATATTTT.

The chain has TRBV4-2 and TRBJ1-1; D is uncertain. V was clipped by 3 bases and J by 11 bases, with 10 bases between them. Germline lookup yields CDR1 LGHNA and CDR2 YNFKEQ. This CDR3 region has 11 residues. The CDR3, as DNA: TGTGCCAGCAGCCATATCAGCGGGGCTTTCTTT. As protein: CASSHISGAFF.

About this clone itself: A junction end diverges from the germline sequence, so it may reflect a read error. The chain links TRBV4-3 to TRBJ1-1; 8 bases line up with TRBD1. This CDR3 comprises 14 residues. From germline, CDR1 is LGHNA and CDR2 YSLEER. The CDR3 DNA follows: TGCGCCAACAGCCAAGATGGACAGGGAGGGAGAGCTTTCTTT. Protein product: CANSQDGQGGRAFF.

A few counts support this clone. V and J are TRBV9 and TRBJ2-7; 7 bases fit TRBD2. Germline V lookup: CDR1 SGDLS, CDR2 YYNGEE. This CDR3 spans 18 amino acids. With 2 bases clipped from V and 4 bases from J, the junction kept 18 bases outside the gene matches. This CDR3 is CASSVSSGTNAFPYEQYF. CDR3 nucleotide sequence: TGTGCCAGCAGCGTGTCATCCGGGACTAATGCTTTCCCGTACGAGCAGTACTTC.

The chain is built from TRBV5-4 and TRBJ2-7; the D gene is possibly TRBD1 (5 bases). Germline V gene sequence: CDR1 SGHNT, CDR2 YYREEE (reference sequence). The length of the CDR3 is 16 residues. V was cut by 0 bases and J by 0 bases, with 13 bases left in between. The CDR3 nucleotides are TGTGCCAGCAGCTTGGGGGGCAGCATAGCCTCCTACGAGCAGTACTTC. Translation: CASSLGGSIASYEQYF.

V and J are TRBV7-9 and TRBJ1-4; no firm D call. Per the germline V gene, CDR1 is SEHNR and CDR2 is FQNEAQ (reference sequence). The CDR3 length is 14 residues. V lost 5 bases, J lost 7 bases, and 14 bases lay in between. The CDR3 DNA sequence: TGTGCCAGCAGCCCAAATATTCTGAGTGAAAAACTGTTTTTT. The encoded protein is CASSPNILSEKLFF.

This clone was recorded a few times. The chain recombines TRBV4-3 with TRBJ1-4, with 8 positions matching TRBD1. V was pared by 4 bases and J by 3 bases, with 7 bases of the junction left unmatched. The CDR3 contains 16 residues. CDR1 is LGHNA and CDR2 is YSLEER in the germline V gene. CDR3 DNA sequence: TGCGCCAGCAGCCCAAGCCAGACAGGGGCTAATGAAAAACTGTTTTTT. Residues: CASSPSQTGANEKLFF.

The CDR3 loop is CASSQRTSGTFSYEQYF. CDR3 sequence (DNA): TGTGCCAGTAGCCAGAGGACTAGCGGCACCTTCTCCTACGAGCAGTACTTC. This rearrangement joins TRBV19 to TRBJ2-7; the match to TRBD2 covers 10 bases. The CDR3 is made up of 17 amino acids. From germline, CDR1 is LNHDA and CDR2 SQIVND (reference sequence). Trimming removed 6 bases from V and 0 bases from J; junction bases left unmatched: 11.

The rearrangement uses TRBV6-5 and TRBJ2-5; 9 nucleotides align to TRBD2. V gave up 6 bases and J gave up 2 bases; unmatched junction bases: 4. CDR1 is MNHEY and CDR2 is SVGAGI in the germline V gene. CDR3 length equals 14 residues. Here the CDR3 DNA reads TGTGCCAGCAGGGAGCGGGGGGCACAAGAGACCCAGTACTTC. Protein product: CASRERGAQETQYF.

The rearrangement links TRBV6-5 to TRBJ2-7, with TRBD1 matching over 10 bases. The V segment lost 7 bases and the J segment 3 bases; nucleotides outside the gene matches: 9. Germline values: CDR1 MNHEY, CDR2 SVGAGI. The length of the CDR3 is 15 residues. This CDR3 reads CASIPDRGRIYEQYF. The CDR3 DNA is TGTGCCAGCATCCCAGACAGGGGGCGAATCTACGAGCAGTACTTC.

This clone appeared once. The CDR3 reads CASSTTRTRPNTGELFF. The CDR3 nucleotides read TGTGCCAGCAGCACGACTCGGACTAGGCCGAACACCGGGGAGCTGTTTTTT. The chain combines TRBV9 with TRBJ2-2; TRBD2 aligns across 7 bases. CDR1 is SGDLS, CDR2 YYNGEE, per germline. Losses at the gene ends were 4 bases for V and 0 bases for J; bases not matched to a gene: 9. The CDR3 consists of 17 residues.

This chain joins TRBV29-1 and TRBJ1-1; a possible D gene is TRBD1 (6 bases). Trimming left V 3 bases short and J 2 bases short, with 10 bases between. CDR3 size: 13 residues. CDR1 and CDR2 (germline): SQVTM, ANQGSEA. The CDR3 DNA follows: TGCAGCGTTGATTCTGGGGGCAACACTGAAGCTTTCTTT. This translates into CSVDSGGNTEAFF.

This chain connects TRBV2 to TRBJ2-3, with D tentatively TRBD2 (6 bases). The CDR3 loop spans 15 amino acids. V lost 1 base and J 6 bases, leaving 14 bases between the germline ends. Germline V gives CDR1 SNHLY, CDR2 FYNNEI. CDR3 in amino acids: CASSEGLEPSDTQYF. In DNA form, the CDR3 reads TGTGCCAGCAGTGAAGGACTAGAACCGTCCGATACGCAGTATTTT.

The chain is built from TRBV28 and TRBJ2-3; a weak D match, TRBD2 (6 bases). This CDR3 is built from 15 residues. CDR1 and CDR2 (germline): MDHEN, SYDVKM. Trimming removed 8 bases at V and 2 bases at J, with 17 bases between. This chain's CDR3 is CASEEGSLNTDTQYF. CDR3 in DNA: TGTGCCAGCGAGGAGGGGTCTCTCAACACAGATACGCAGTATTTT.

V and J are TRBV2 and TRBJ1-3; D not certain. This CDR3 spans 14 amino acids. V was shortened by 2 bases and J by 1 base, with 6 bases between the two germline ends. Germline-derived CDR1 and CDR2 are SNHLY and FYNNEI. The CDR3 protein is CASSEIRSGNTIYF. The CDR3 region has the DNA TGTGCCAGCAGTGAAATCCGTTCTGGAAACACCATATATTTT.

This rearrangement joins TRBV5-1 to TRBJ1-4, with 9 bases lining up with TRBD1. The V gene's germline CDR1 is SGHRS and CDR2 YFSETQ. The CDR3 contains 15 residues. V trimming: 0 bases; J trimming: 3 bases; junction bases outside the gene matches: 0. The CDR3 loop is CASSLGQGANEKLFF. Written as DNA, the CDR3 is TGCGCCAGCAGCTTGGGACAGGGGGCTAATGAAAAACTGTTTTTT.

Details on this clone: Mismatch with germline at one junction end may stem from a read error. The V call is TRBV5-1, the J call TRBJ1-5, with 7 bases aligning to TRBD1. CDR3 length equals 14 residues. The germline gives CDR1 SGHRS, CDR2 YFSETQ. In DNA, the CDR3 is TGCGCCAGCAGCATTGAAGGGGGCAATCAGCCCCAGAATTTT. This sequence encodes CASSIEGGNQPQNF.